This TCR beta chain is drawn from a study of T cells in Graves' hyperthyroidism and ophthalmopathy. Across the whole study: Before treatment of any kind, peripheral blood was taken at initial diagnosis. General study points: Median prediction lead before ophthalmopathy onset was around seven months with the model.

This clonotype came up many times. The antigen remains unidentified. Patients were excluded for uncontrolled infection, other autoimmune disease, pregnancy or lactation. RNA transcripts served as the template for amplifying TCR beta CDR3 regions. HTBI primers were used for first-round RT-PCR of the TCR CDR3. A single record per CDR3 protein comes from TCRdb applying MiXCR to the multiplex PCR reads. This table has about 58,000 distinct CDR3 sequences, just under 50% appearing once. Germline CDR1 is SGHRS and CDR2 is YFSETQ. The CDR3 extends over 12 amino acids. The V end was cut by 4 bases, the J end by 5 bases, with 9 bases between.

This sequence joins TRBV5-1 and TRBJ1-1, with D possibly TRBD1 on 5 matching bases. This receptor was identified in a woman in her twenties or thirties with Graves' ophthalmopathy. The sample was blood. This CDR3 is CASSSQGTEAFF. DNA of the CDR3: TGCGCCAGCAGCAGCCAGGGAACTGAAGCTTTCTTT.